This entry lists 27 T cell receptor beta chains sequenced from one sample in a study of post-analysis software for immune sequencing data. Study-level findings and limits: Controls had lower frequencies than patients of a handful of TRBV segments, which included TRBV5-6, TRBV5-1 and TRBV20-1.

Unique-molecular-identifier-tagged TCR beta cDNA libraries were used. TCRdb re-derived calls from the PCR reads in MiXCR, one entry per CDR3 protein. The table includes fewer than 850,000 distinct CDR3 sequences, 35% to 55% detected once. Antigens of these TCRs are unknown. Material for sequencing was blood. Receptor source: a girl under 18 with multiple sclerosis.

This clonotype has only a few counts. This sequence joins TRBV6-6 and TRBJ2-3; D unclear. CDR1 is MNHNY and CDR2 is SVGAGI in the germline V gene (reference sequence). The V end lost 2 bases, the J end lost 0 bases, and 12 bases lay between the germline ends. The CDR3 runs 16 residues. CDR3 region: CASSYGMKDSTDTQYF. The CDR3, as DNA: TGTGCCAGCAGTTACGGAATGAAAGATAGCACAGATACGCAGTATTTT.

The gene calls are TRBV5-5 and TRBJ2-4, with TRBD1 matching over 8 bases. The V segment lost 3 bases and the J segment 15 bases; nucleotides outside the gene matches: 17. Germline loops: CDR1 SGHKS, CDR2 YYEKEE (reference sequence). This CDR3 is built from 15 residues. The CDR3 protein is CASSWGVGQGGLGYF. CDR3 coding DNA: TGTGCCAGCAGCTGGGGAGTTGGACAGGGCGGTCTCGGGTACTTC.

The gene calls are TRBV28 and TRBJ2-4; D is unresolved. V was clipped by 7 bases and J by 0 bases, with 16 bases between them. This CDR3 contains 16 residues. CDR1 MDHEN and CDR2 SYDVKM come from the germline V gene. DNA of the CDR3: TGTGCCAGCAACGGAGCCCGAGATCTAGCCAAAAACATTCAGTACTTC. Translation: CASNGARDLAKNIQYF.

The CDR3 nucleotides are TGCAGTGCACCCCCCCCCGTGAAGACAGATACGCAGTATTTT. This sequence encodes CSAPPPVKTDTQYF. The J gene is TRBJ2-3, the V gene TRBV20-1; D is unclear. With 6 bases removed from V and 3 bases from J, the gap between germline ends came to 16 bases. Per germline, CDR1 DFQATT and CDR2 SNEGSKA (reference sequence). The CDR3 covers 14 residues.

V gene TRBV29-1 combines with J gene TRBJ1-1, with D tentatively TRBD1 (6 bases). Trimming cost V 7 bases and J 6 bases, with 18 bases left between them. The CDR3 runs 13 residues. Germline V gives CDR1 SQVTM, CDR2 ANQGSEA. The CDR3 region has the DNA TGCAGCGGGACGGGACACTTGGGTTCTGAAGCTTTCTTT. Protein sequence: CSGTGHLGSEAFF.

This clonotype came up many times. CDR3 amino acids: CASRRGGYTF. As DNA, the CDR3 is TGTGCCAGCCGGAGGGGGGGCTACACCTTC. The chain joins TRBV28 to TRBJ1-2; weak D call: TRBD1 (6 bases). The V and J ends lost 8 bases and 8 bases respectively, with 9 bases between them. CDR3 length: 10 amino acids. Germline CDR1 MDHEN, CDR2 SYDVKM.

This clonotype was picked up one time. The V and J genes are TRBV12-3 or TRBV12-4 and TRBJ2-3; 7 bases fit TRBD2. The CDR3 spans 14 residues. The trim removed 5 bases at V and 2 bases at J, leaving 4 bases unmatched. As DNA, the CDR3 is TGTGCCAGCAGTACTAGCGAAGACACAGATACGCAGTATTTT. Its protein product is CASSTSEDTDTQYF.

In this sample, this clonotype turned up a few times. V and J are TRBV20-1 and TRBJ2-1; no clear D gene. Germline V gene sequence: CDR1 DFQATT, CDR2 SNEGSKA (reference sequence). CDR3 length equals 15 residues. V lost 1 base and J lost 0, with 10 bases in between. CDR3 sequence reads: CSARVPGGSYNEQFF. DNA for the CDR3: TGCAGTGCTAGAGTTCCGGGTGGCTCCTACAATGAGCAGTTCTTC.

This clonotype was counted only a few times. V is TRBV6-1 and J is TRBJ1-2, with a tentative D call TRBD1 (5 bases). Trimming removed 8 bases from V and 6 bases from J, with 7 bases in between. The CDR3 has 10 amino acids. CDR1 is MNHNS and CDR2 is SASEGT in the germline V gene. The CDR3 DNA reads TGTGCCAGCCGCAGGGATGGCTACACCTTC. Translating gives CASRRDGYTF.

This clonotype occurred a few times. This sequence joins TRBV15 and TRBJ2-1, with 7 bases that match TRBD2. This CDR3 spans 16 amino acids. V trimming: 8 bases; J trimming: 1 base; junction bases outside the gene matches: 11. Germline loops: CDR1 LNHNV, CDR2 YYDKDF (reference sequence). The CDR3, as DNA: TGTGCCACCCTGCCGGGAGGCCAAGGGTCCTACAATGAGCAGTTCTTC. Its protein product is CATLPGGQGSYNEQFF.

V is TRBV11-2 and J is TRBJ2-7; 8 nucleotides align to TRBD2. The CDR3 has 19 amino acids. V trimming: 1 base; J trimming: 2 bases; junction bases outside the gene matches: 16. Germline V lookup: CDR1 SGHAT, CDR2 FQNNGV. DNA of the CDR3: TGTGCCAGCAGCTTAGTCGCCATGGCTAGCGGGTCTTATGCCTACGAGCAGTACTTC. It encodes CASSLVAMASGSYAYEQYF.

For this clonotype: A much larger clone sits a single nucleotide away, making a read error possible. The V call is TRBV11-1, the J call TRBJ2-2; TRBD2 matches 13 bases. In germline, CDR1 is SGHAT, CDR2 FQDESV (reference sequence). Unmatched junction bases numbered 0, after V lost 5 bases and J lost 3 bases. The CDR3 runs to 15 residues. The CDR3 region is CASSGLAGDTGELFF. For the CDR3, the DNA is TGTGCCAGCAGCGGACTAGCGGGAGACACCGGGGAGCTGTTTTTT. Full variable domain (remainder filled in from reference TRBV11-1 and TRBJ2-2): EAEVAQSPRYKITEKSQAVAFWCDPISGHATLYWYRQILGQGPELLVQFQDESVVDDSQLPKDRFSAERLKGVDSTLKIQPAELGDSAMYLCASSGLAGDTGELFFGEGSRLTVL.

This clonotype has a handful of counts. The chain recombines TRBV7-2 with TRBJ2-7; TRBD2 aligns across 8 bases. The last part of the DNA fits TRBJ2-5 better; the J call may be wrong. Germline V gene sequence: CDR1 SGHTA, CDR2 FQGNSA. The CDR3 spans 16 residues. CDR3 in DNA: TGTGCCAGCAGCTTACGACAACTAGCGGACGGTGAGACCCAGTACTTC. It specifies CASSLRQLADGETQYF.

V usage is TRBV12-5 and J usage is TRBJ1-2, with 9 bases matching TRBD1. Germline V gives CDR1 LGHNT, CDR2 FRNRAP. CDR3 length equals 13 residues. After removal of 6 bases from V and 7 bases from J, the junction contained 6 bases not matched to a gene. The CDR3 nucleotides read TGTGCTAGTGGGTCACAGGGGGCGCTTGGCTACACCTTC. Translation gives CASGSQGALGYTF.

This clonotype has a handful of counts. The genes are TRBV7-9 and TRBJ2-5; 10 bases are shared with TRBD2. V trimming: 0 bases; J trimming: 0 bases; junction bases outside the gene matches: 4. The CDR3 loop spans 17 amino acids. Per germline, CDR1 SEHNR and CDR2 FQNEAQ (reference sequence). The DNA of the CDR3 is TGTGCCAGCAGCTTAGCGCCTAGCGGGAGTTACCAAGAGACCCAGTACTTC. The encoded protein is CASSLAPSGSYQETQYF.

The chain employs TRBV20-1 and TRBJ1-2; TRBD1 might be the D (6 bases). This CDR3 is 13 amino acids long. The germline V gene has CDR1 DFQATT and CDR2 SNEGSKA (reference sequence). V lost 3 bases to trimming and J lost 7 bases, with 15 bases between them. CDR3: CSARDRPGSGYTF. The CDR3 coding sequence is TGCAGTGCTAGGGACAGACCTGGGAGTGGCTACACCTTC.

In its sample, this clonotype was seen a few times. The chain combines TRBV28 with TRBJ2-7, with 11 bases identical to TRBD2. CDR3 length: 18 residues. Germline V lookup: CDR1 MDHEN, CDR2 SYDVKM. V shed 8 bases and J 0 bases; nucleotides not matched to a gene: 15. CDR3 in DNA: TGTGCCAGCTCCTCAAGTAGCGGGAGGGCCGGCGTCTCCTACGAGCAGTACTTC. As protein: CASSSSSGRAGVSYEQYF.

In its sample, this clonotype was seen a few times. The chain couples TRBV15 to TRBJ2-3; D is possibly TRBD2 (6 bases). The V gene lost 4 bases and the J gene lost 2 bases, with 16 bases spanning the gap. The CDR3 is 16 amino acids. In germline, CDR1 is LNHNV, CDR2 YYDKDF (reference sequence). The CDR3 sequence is CATSTGVSAITDTQYF. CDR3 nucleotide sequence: TGTGCCACCAGCACGGGAGTTTCGGCAATCACAGATACGCAGTATTTT.

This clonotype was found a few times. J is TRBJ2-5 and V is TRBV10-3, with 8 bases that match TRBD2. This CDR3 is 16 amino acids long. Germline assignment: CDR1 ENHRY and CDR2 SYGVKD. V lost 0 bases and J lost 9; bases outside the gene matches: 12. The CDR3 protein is CAISESNPAGDAAQYF. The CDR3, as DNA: TGTGCCATCAGTGAGTCGAACCCAGCGGGAGACGCAGCCCAGTACTTC.

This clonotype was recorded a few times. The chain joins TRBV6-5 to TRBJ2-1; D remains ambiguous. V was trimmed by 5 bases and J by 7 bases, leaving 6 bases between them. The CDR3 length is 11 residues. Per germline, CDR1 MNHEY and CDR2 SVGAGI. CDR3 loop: CASSALNEQFF. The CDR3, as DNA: TGTGCCAGCAGTGCATTAAATGAGCAGTTCTTC.

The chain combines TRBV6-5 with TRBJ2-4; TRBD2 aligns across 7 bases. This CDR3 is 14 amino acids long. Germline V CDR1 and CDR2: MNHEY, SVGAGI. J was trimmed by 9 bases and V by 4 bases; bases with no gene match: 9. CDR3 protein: CASSCSTRESIQYF. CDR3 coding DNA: TGTGCCAGCAGTTGCTCGACGCGGGAGAGCATTCAGTACTTC.

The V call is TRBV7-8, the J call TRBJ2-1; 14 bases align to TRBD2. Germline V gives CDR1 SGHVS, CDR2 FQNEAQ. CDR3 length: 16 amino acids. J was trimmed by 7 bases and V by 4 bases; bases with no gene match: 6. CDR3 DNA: TGTGCCAGCAGCTCCGGACTAGCGGGAGGTTGGAATGAGCAGTTCTTC. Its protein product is CASSSGLAGGWNEQFF.

CDR3 residues: CASSLEVGPSTDTQYF. For the CDR3, the DNA is TGCGCCAGCAGCTTGGAGGTAGGGCCTAGCACAGATACGCAGTATTTT. The chain joins TRBV5-1 to TRBJ2-3; D is ambiguous. The length of the CDR3 is 16 residues. From germline, CDR1 is SGHRS and CDR2 YFSETQ. V dropped 0 bases and J dropped 0 bases, with 11 bases sitting between them.

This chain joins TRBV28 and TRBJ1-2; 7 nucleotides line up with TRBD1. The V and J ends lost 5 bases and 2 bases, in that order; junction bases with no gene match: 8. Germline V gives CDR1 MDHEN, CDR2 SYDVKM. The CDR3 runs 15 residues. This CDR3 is CASSLESGQNYGYTF. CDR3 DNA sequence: TGTGCCAGCAGTCTAGAGTCGGGACAGAACTATGGCTACACCTTC.

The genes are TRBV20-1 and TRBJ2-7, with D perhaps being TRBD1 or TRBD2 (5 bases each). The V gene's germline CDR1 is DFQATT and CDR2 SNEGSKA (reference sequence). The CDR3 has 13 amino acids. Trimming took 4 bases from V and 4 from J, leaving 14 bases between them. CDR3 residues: CSATRDAKYEQYF. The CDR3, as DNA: TGCAGTGCTACCCGGGACGCTAAGTACGAGCAGTACTTC.

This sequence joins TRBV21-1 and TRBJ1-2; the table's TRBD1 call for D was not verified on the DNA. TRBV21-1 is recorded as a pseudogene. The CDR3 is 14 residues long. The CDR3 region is CASSKVHRGDGYTF. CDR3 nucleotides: TGTGCCAGCAGCAAAGTTCACAGGGGGGATGGCTACACCTTC.

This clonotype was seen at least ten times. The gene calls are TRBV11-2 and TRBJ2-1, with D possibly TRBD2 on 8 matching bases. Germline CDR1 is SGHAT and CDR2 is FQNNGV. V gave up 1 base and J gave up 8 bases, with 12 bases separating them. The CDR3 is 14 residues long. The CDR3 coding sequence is TGTGCCAGCAGCTTAGCGGGAGGGGGCCATGAGCAGTTCTTC. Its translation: CASSLAGGGHEQFF.